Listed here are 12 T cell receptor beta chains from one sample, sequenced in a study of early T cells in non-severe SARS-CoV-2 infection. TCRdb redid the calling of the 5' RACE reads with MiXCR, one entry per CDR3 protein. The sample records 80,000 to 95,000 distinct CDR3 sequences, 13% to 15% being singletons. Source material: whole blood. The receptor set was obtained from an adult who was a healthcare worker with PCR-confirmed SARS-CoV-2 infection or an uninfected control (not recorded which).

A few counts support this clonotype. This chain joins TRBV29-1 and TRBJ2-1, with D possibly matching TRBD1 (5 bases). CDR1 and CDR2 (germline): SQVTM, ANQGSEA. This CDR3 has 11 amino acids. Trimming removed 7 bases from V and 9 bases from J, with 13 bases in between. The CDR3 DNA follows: TGCAGCGCAATGACAGTTGGTGAGCAGTTCTTC. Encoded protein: CSAMTVGEQFF.

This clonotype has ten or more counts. DNA of the CDR3: TGTGCCAGCATGAGAGTTGTCCAGAATTCACCCCTCCACTTT. It specifies CASMRVVQNSPLHF. The V gene is TRBV6-1, the J gene TRBJ1-6; unclear D gene. Trimming removed 7 bases at V and 7 bases at J, with 14 bases between. This CDR3 is built from 14 residues. CDR1 is MNHNS, CDR2 SASEGT, per germline.

The CDR3 is CASSLELINSPLHF. The CDR3 region has the DNA TGTGCCAGCAGCTTGGAACTGATTAATTCACCCCTCCACTTT. The genes are TRBV5-6 and TRBJ1-6; D gene ambiguous. The V end was cut by 0 bases, the J end by 6 bases, with 7 bases between. Germline V gives CDR1 SGHDT, CDR2 YYEEEE. The CDR3 runs to 14 residues.

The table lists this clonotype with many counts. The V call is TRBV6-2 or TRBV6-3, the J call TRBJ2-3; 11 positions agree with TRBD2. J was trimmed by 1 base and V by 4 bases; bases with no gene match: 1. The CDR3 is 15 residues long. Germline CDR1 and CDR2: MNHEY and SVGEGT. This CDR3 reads CASSSTSGGTDTQYF. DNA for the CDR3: TGTGCCAGCAGTTCGACTAGCGGGGGCACAGATACGCAGTATTTT.

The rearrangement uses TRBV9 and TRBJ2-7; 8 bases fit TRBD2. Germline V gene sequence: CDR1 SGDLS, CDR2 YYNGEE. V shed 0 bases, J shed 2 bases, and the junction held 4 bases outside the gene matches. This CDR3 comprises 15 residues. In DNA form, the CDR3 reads TGTGCCAGCAGCGTAGGAAGCGGGGGTGCCTACGAGCAGTACTTC. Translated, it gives CASSVGSGGAYEQYF.

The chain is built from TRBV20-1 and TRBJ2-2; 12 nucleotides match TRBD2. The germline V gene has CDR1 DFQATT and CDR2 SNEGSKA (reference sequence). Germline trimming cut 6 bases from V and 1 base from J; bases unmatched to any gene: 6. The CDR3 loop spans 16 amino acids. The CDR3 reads CSAPTSGGLNTGELFF. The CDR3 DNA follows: TGCAGTGCACCGACTAGCGGGGGCCTGAACACCGGGGAGCTGTTTTTT.

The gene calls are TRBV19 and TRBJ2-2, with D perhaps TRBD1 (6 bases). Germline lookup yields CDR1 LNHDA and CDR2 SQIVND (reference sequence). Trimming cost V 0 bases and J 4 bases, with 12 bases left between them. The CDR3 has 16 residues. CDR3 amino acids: CASSIDRGHLTGELFF. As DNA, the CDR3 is TGTGCCAGTAGTATAGATCGGGGACACCTCACCGGGGAGCTGTTTTTT.

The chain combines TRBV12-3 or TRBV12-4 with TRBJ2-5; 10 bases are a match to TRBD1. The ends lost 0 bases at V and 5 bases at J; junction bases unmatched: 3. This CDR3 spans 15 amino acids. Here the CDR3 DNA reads TGTGCCAGCAGTTTAGCGACAGGGGGCGTGGAGACCCAGTACTTC. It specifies CASSLATGGVETQYF.

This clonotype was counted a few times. CDR3 sequence (DNA): TGTGCCAGCAAGGCGGCTAATTCACCCCTCCACTTT. Translating gives CASKAANSPLHF. The gene calls are TRBV6-1 and TRBJ1-6; D is unclear. Trimming removed 7 bases from V and 6 bases from J, with 7 bases in between. This CDR3 is built from 12 residues. Germline CDR1 is MNHNS and CDR2 is SASEGT.

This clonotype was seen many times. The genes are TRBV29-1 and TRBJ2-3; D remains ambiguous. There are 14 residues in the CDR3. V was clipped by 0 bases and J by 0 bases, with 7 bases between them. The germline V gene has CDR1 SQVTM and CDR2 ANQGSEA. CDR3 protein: CSVEDQASTDTQYF. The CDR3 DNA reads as TGCAGCGTTGAAGATCAGGCTAGCACAGATACGCAGTATTTT.

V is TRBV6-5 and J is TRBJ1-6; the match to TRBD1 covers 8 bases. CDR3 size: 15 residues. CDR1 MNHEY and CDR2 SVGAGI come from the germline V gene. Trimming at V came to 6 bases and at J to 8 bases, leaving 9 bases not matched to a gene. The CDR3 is CASRVSGTGDSPLHF. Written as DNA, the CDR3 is TGTGCCAGCAGAGTTTCCGGGACAGGAGATTCACCCCTCCACTTT.

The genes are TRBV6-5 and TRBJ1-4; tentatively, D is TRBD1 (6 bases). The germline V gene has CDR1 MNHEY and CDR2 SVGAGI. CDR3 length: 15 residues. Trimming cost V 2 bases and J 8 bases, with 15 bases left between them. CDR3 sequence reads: CASSYDLTGVEKLFF. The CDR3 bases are TGTGCCAGCAGTTACGATTTGACAGGAGTCGAAAAACTGTTTTTT.